The 26 T cell receptor beta chains below all came from one sample that was sequenced in a study of blood T cell repertoires in COVID-19. Some clones are missing from TCRdb's copy, which holds only in-frame ones; the method was immunoSEQ multiplex PCR. The profile shows a few hundred thousand clones, 70% to 90% of them singletons. Sequenced sample: PBMCs or T cells enriched from blood (not recorded which). The receptors originated from a woman in her forties or fifties who had been exposed to COVID-19.

The chain links TRBV24-1 to TRBJ1-3, with D possibly being TRBD1 (5 bases). The CDR3 has 14 residues. CDR1 is KGHDR and CDR2 is SFDVKD in the germline V gene. Trimming pared 2 bases from V and 4 bases from J, leaving 8 bases between. In nucleotides, the CDR3 is TGTGCCACCAGTGATTCCAGGGTGGGAAACACCATATATTTT. Translating it yields CATSDSRVGNTIYF.

V usage is TRBV6-6 and J usage is TRBJ1-6; unclear D gene. Germline V CDR1 and CDR2: MNHNY, SVGAGI (reference sequence). Trimming shortened V by 7 bases and J by 10 bases, and 14 bases separated the two germline ends. This CDR3 has 13 residues. The CDR3 is CASNPGISSPLHF. CDR3 coding DNA: TGTGCCAGCAATCCGGGTATTTCATCACCCCTCCACTTT.

The chain has TRBV19 and TRBJ2-5; 9 bases agree with TRBD2. The ends lost 10 bases at V and 2 bases at J; junction bases unmatched: 23. Per the germline V gene, CDR1 is LNHDA and CDR2 is SQIVND (reference sequence). The CDR3 is 19 amino acids. The CDR3 bases are TGTGCCATCTACCGTGCGCTAGCGGGGACAAATTTTCCGCAAGAGACCCAGTACTTC. Its protein is CAIYRALAGTNFPQETQYF.

This chain links TRBV19 with TRBJ1-5; 11 bases map to TRBD1. The CDR3 runs 15 residues. Germline CDR1 and CDR2: LNHDA and SQIVND (reference sequence). With 6 bases clipped from V and 4 bases from J, the junction kept 5 bases outside the gene matches. The CDR3 DNA sequence: TGTGCCAGTAGCGAGGGACAGGGGGTAAATCAGCCCCAGCATTTT. As protein: CASSEGQGVNQPQHF.

This clone was picked up a small number of times. The CDR3 loop reads CASSEYRGVSGANVLTF. In nucleotides, the CDR3 is TGTGCCAGCAGTGAATACAGGGGAGTATCTGGGGCCAACGTCCTGACTTTC. V is TRBV2 and J is TRBJ2-6; 7 positions match TRBD1. Trimming removed 2 bases from V and 1 base from J; junction bases left unmatched: 5. The CDR3 has 17 residues. Germline V gene sequence: CDR1 SNHLY, CDR2 FYNNEI.

This sequence joins TRBV19 and TRBJ2-5, with TRBD2 as a possible D gene (6 bases). This CDR3 has 15 residues. Germline V gene sequence: CDR1 LNHDA, CDR2 SQIVND (reference sequence). Between the trimmed V and J ends, which lost 1 base and 2 bases, there was a span of 11 bases. CDR3 nucleotide sequence: TGTGCCAGTAGTATAGGGTCGGGGGTTCAAGAGACCCAGTACTTC. It codes for CASSIGSGVQETQYF.

The chain has TRBV27 and TRBJ2-3, with a tentative D call TRBD1 (6 bases). V was clipped by 8 bases and J by 6 bases, with 12 bases between them. This CDR3 has 12 residues. Germline V gives CDR1 MNHEY, CDR2 SMNVEV (reference sequence). The CDR3 DNA sequence: TGTGCCAGCCACAGGGATTCTGATACGCAGTATTTT. Amino acids: CASHRDSDTQYF.

This chain connects TRBV10-3 to TRBJ1-2; 9 nucleotides match TRBD1. The CDR3 sequence is 16 residues long. The V and J ends lost 6 bases and 0 bases, in that order; junction bases with no gene match: 8. CDR1 and CDR2 (germline): ENHRY, SYGVKD. DNA of the CDR3: TGTGCCATCAGCCCCGGGACAGGGCAGCCTAACTATGGCTACACCTTC. Its protein is CAISPGTGQPNYGYTF.

The table lists this clone with a count of one. This chain uses TRBV5-8 with TRBJ1-2; TRBD1 is a possible D gene (5 bases). Germline CDR1 and CDR2: SGHTS and YDEGEE. The CDR3 is made up of 12 amino acids. The V end was cut by 2 bases, the J end by 5 bases, with 7 bases between. The CDR3 protein is CASSFRGYGYTF. The DNA for the CDR3 is TGTGCCAGCAGCTTCCGGGGGTATGGCTACACCTTC.

The chain has TRBV5-5 and TRBJ2-7, with 11 bases lining up with TRBD1. The J segment lost 3 bases and the V segment lost 4 bases, leaving 12 bases of the junction unmatched. The CDR3 contains 17 residues. CDR1 and CDR2 (germline): SGHKS, YYEKEE (reference sequence). As DNA, the CDR3 is TGTGCCAGCAGCCGCGGACAGGGGGCAACTCCGATCTACGAGCAGTACTTC. It specifies CASSRGQGATPIYEQYF.

The rearrangement uses TRBV12-3 or TRBV12-4 and TRBJ1-2, with 10 bases matching TRBD1. The J segment lost 12 bases and the V segment lost 8 bases, leaving 12 bases of the junction unmatched. CDR3 length equals 13 residues. The CDR3 loop is CASAKGGDRGHTF. The CDR3 DNA sequence: TGTGCCAGCGCGAAGGGGGGGGACAGGGGACACACCTTC.

The genes are TRBV5-1 and TRBJ1-6; 12 nucleotides match TRBD1. Per the germline V gene, CDR1 is SGHRS and CDR2 is YFSETQ. The CDR3 contains 16 residues. The V and J ends lost 4 bases and 6 bases, in that order; junction bases with no gene match: 5. The CDR3 is CASSPGTGGGNSPLHF. CDR3 in DNA: TGCGCCAGCAGCCCCGGGACAGGGGGCGGTAATTCACCCCTCCACTTT.

The chain has TRBV10-2 and TRBJ1-6, with D unclear. The CDR3 runs 13 residues. V gave up 6 bases and J gave up 10 bases, with 13 bases separating them. From germline, CDR1 is WSHSY and CDR2 SAAADI. CDR3 sequence reads: CASRAVFGSPLHF. CDR3 in DNA: TGCGCCAGCAGAGCAGTCTTCGGGTCACCCCTCCACTTT.

The chain has TRBV30 and TRBJ1-3; the D gene is possibly TRBD1 (5 bases). Trimming cost V 1 base and J 0 bases, with 7 bases left between them. Looked up from germline, CDR1 is GTSNPN and CDR2 is SVGIG (reference sequence). The CDR3 spans 14 residues. The DNA for the CDR3 is TGTGCCTGGAGTGGGACATACTCTGGAAACACCATATATTTT. Translation: CAWSGTYSGNTIYF.

This clone occurred a few times. J is TRBJ1-2 and V is TRBV5-6; 10 positions match TRBD1. V dropped 0 bases and J dropped 8; count of bases not matched to a gene: 16. CDR1 is SGHDT and CDR2 is YYEEEE in the germline V gene. There are 18 residues in the CDR3. CDR3 sequence reads: CASSLGYMGPDRGKGYTF. CDR3 bases: TGTGCCAGCAGCTTGGGGTATATGGGTCCGGACAGGGGGAAAGGCTACACCTTC.

J is TRBJ1-1 and V is TRBV6-5; the D gene is possibly TRBD1 (5 bases). V was shortened by 5 bases and J by 6 bases, with 13 bases between the two germline ends. The CDR3 has 13 residues. Germline V lookup: CDR1 MNHEY, CDR2 SVGAGI. The CDR3 here is CASSLRRGSEAFF. CDR3 coding DNA: TGTGCCAGCAGTCTCCGAAGGGGCTCTGAAGCTTTCTTT.

This chain connects TRBV5-1 to TRBJ2-3; D is uncertain. There are 17 residues in the CDR3. The V end lost 1 base, the J end lost 2 bases, and 17 bases lay between the germline ends. Per the germline V gene, CDR1 is SGHRS and CDR2 is YFSETQ. DNA of the CDR3: TGCGCCAGCAGCTTGAGCTCATCGAACTTTTTCACAGATACGCAGTATTTT. It is translated as CASSLSSSNFFTDTQYF. The complete variable domain, with remaining parts taken from reference TRBV5-1 and TRBJ2-3, reads KAGVTQTPRYLIKTRGQQVTLSCSPISGHRSVSWYQQTPGQGLQFLFEYFSETQRNKGNFPGRFSGRQFSNSRSEMNVSTLELGDSALYLCASSLSSSNFFTDTQYFGPGTRLTVL.

V gene TRBV11-1 combines with J gene TRBJ2-1; 7 bases line up with TRBD2. V gave up 5 bases and J gave up 8 bases; unmatched junction bases: 6. The CDR3 runs 13 residues. Per the germline V gene, CDR1 is SGHAT and CDR2 is FQDESV (reference sequence). The CDR3 is CASSVRLAHEQFF. Here the CDR3 DNA reads TGTGCCAGCAGCGTAAGACTAGCTCATGAGCAGTTCTTC.

CDR3 residues: CASSGGGAEAFF. DNA for the CDR3: TGTGCCAGCAGCGGGGGCGGTGCTGAAGCTTTCTTT. The chain employs TRBV3-1 (or the pseudogene TRBV3-2) and TRBJ1-1, with D perhaps TRBD1 (6 bases). V was shortened by 5 bases and J by 6 bases, with 10 bases between the two germline ends. In germline, CDR1 is LGHDT, CDR2 YNNKEL (reference sequence). The CDR3 contains 12 residues.

This chain links TRBV29-1 with TRBJ1-2, with D unresolved. This CDR3 is built from 13 residues. The germline CDR1 and CDR2 sequences are SQVTM and ANQGSEA. With 2 bases removed from V and 3 bases from J, the gap between germline ends came to 10 bases. Here the CDR3 reads CSVELGGYYGYTF. For the CDR3, the DNA is TGCAGCGTTGAACTAGGAGGGTACTATGGCTACACCTTC.

The rearrangement links TRBV18 to TRBJ1-1, with TRBD1 as a possible D gene (6 bases). V dropped 3 bases and J dropped 4 bases, with 15 bases sitting between them. The CDR3 has 15 residues. Germline CDR1 and CDR2: KGHSH and LQKENI. Here the CDR3 reads CASSPLAGQTTEAFF. As DNA, the CDR3 is TGTGCCAGCTCACCCCTAGCTGGACAGACCACTGAAGCTTTCTTT.

The chain uses TRBV6-1 and TRBJ1-5, with TRBD1 identical over 11 bases. CDR3 length equals 14 residues. Germline CDR1 reads MNHNS; CDR2 reads SASEGT. With V trimmed by 4 bases and J by 7 bases, 3 bases remained unmatched. For the CDR3, the DNA is TGTGCCAGCAGTGGGACAGGGGGCAGGCAGCCCCAGCATTTT. Translated, it gives CASSGTGGRQPQHF.

The chain uses TRBV15 and TRBJ1-5; no clear D gene. This CDR3 spans 16 amino acids. Germline CDR1 is LNHNV and CDR2 is YYDKDF (reference sequence). Trimming cost V 0 bases and J 3 bases, with 12 bases left between them. CDR3 in DNA: TGTGCCACCAGCAGAGATAGAGGAGTCAACAATCAGCCCCAGCATTTT. It encodes CATSRDRGVNNQPQHF.

Turning to this clone: Additional DNA sequences in this sample encode the identical CDR3. This chain connects TRBV7-9 to TRBJ2-7; the match to TRBD2 covers 7 bases. This CDR3 has 14 residues. The V segment lost 5 bases and the J segment 4 bases; nucleotides outside the gene matches: 8. CDR1 and CDR2 (germline): SEHNR, FQNEAQ (reference sequence). CDR3: CASSPPGGLYEQYF. The CDR3 DNA reads as TGTGCCAGCAGCCCCCCGGGGGGTCTATACGAGCAGTACTTC.

V is TRBV10-3 and J is TRBJ2-1; D is perhaps TRBD1 (5 bases). The CDR3 contains 12 residues. Germline V gene sequence: CDR1 ENHRY, CDR2 SYGVKD. The V gene lost 1 base and the J gene lost 10 bases, with 8 bases spanning the gap. In DNA form, the CDR3 reads TGTGCCATCAGTGAGTTTGGACAAGAGCAGTTCTTC. Translated, it gives CAISEFGQEQFF.

J is TRBJ1-4 and V is TRBV29-1; 8 bases map to TRBD1. V trimming: 6 bases; J trimming: 10 bases; junction bases outside the gene matches: 4. The CDR3 length is 11 residues. Per germline, CDR1 SQVTM and CDR2 ANQGSEA. In nucleotides, the CDR3 is TGCAGCGTAGACACAGGGGGAAAACTGTTTTTT. Translated, it gives CSVDTGGKLFF.